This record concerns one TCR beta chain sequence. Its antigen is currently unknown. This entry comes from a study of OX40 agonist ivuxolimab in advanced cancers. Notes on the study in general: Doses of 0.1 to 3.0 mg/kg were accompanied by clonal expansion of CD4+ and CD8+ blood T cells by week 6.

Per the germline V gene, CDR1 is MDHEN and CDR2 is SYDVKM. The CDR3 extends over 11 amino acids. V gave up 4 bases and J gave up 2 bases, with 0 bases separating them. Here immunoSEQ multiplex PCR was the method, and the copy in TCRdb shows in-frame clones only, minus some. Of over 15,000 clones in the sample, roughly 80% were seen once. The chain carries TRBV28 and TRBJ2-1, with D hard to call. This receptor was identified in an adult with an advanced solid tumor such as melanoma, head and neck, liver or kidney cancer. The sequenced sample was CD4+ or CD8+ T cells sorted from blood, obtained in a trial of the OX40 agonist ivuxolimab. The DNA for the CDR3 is TGTGCCAGCAGTTCCTACAATGAGCAGTTCTTC. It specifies CASSSYNEQFF. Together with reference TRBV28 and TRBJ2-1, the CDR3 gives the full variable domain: DVKVTQSSRYLVKRTGEKVFLECVQDMDHENMFWYRQDPGLGLRLIYFSYDVKMKEKGDIPEGYSVSREKKERFSLILESASTNQTSMYLCASSSYNEQFFGPGTRLTVL.